This section outlines one T cell receptor (beta chain) sequence together with its context. Assay: immunoSEQ multiplex PCR; the TCRdb copy retains only in-frame clones and omits some. The sample consists of tens of thousands of clones, about 90% of them appearing once. The source of the sample is a study of T cell changes during pregnancy in multiple sclerosis. The CDR3 is 15 residues long. With V trimmed by 4 bases and J by 4 bases, 5 bases remained unmatched. From germline, CDR1 is SQVTM and CDR2 ANQGSEA. This sample comprised CD4+ T cells from peripheral blood mononuclear cells, obtained after pregnancy. The V call is TRBV29-1, the J call TRBJ2-3; 13 bases line up with TRBD2. This clonotype was sampled from a female donor in good health, enrolled as a control in a pregnancy study. CDR3 region: CSVVRLAGGADTQYF. Written as DNA, the CDR3 is TGCAGCGTTGTCAGACTAGCGGGGGGCGCAGATACGCAGTATTTT.